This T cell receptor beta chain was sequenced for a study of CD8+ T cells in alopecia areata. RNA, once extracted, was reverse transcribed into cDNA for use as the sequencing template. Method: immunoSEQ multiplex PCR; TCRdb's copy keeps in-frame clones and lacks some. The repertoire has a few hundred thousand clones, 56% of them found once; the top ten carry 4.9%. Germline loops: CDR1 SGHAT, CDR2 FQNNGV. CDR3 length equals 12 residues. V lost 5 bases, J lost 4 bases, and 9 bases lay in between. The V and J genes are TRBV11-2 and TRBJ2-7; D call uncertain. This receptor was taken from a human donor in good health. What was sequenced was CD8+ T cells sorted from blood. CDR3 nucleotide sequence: TGTGCCAGCAGCCCAGGCGTTTACGAGCAGTACTTC. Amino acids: CASSPGVYEQYF.